The following is a T cell receptor (beta chain) sequence with its context. Its antigen is undetermined. The protocol was immunoSEQ multiplex PCR, while the TCRdb copy is restricted to in-frame clones and leaves out a portion. Here the sample spans about 58,000 clones, 70% to 85% being singletons. This CDR3 comprises 16 residues. The trim removed 5 bases at V and 3 bases at J, leaving 11 bases unmatched. CDR1 and CDR2 from the germline V gene are MDHEN and SYDVKM. This entry is derived from a study of OX40 agonist ivuxolimab in advanced cancers. Study details: Partial responses were observed in three patients, of whom one had hepatocellular carcinoma and two had cutaneous melanoma. The study, taken as a whole, reports: The expanded peripheral T cells' antigen specificity was not determined.

This chain joins TRBV28 and TRBJ2-3; TRBD2 agrees at 7 bases. Sequenced here: CD4+ or CD8+ T cells sorted from blood, sampled in a trial of the OX40 agonist ivuxolimab. This TCR was sampled from an adult with an advanced solid tumor such as melanoma, head and neck, liver or kidney cancer. CDR3 in DNA: TGTGCCAGCAGTGGGAGGGAGCCAACCTCAACAGATACGCAGTATTTT. This gives the protein CASSGREPTSTDTQYF.